The 25 T cell receptor beta chains below were found in one sample sequenced in a study of T cells and Merkel cell carcinoma outcomes. The data were produced by immunoSEQ multiplex PCR, yet TCRdb's version contains in-frame clones alone and is incomplete. The sample comprises 15,000 to 19,000 clones, 87% of which are singletons, and approximately 8% rests with the top ten. The source material was tumor tissue from Merkel cell carcinoma. The source is a human donor with Merkel cell carcinoma.

Notes on this clone: With a much larger clone just one base away, this may be a read error. It is likely a read error, because the conserved phenylalanine at the end of the CDR3 is missing. The CDR3 spells CAWSLQGSGNTIYV. The CDR3 bases are TGTGCCTGGAGCCTACAAGGGTCCGGAAACACCATATATGTT. V and J are TRBV30 and TRBJ1-3; no clear D. This CDR3 comprises 14 residues. V dropped 3 bases and J dropped 4 bases, with 13 bases sitting between them. Germline V lookup: CDR1 GTSNPN, CDR2 SVGIG (reference sequence).

This chain joins TRBV7-3 and TRBJ1-2; the D gene is possibly TRBD1 (5 bases). Deletions cut 5 bases from V and 12 bases from J, with 16 bases between. Germline V gene sequence: CDR1 SGHTA, CDR2 FQGTGA. The CDR3 totals 12 residues. The CDR3 region has the DNA TGTGCCAGCAGCCCTTCGGGACCCCCTAACACCTTC. This codes for CASSPSGPPNTF.

The chain couples TRBV5-8 to TRBJ1-5; D is possibly TRBD1 (5 bases). From germline, CDR1 is SGHTS and CDR2 YDEGEE. The CDR3 consists of 14 residues. Trimming cost V 0 bases and J 4 bases, with 8 bases left between them. The CDR3: CASSLEPGNQPQHF. Written as DNA, the CDR3 is TGTGCCAGCAGCTTGGAGCCAGGGAATCAGCCCCAGCATTTT.

The genes are TRBV5-4 and TRBJ2-7, with 10 bases matching TRBD2. Per germline, CDR1 SGHNT and CDR2 YYREEE (reference sequence). V shed 0 bases, J shed 6 bases, and the junction held 0 bases outside the gene matches. The CDR3 covers 13 residues. The CDR3 region is CASSLASGGEQYF. The CDR3 DNA is TGTGCCAGCAGCTTGGCTAGCGGGGGCGAGCAGTACTTC.

The chain couples TRBV7-9 to TRBJ2-5; 14 bases map to TRBD2. The CDR3 totals 17 residues. Germline V CDR1 and CDR2: SEHNR, FQNEAQ (reference sequence). V gave up 4 bases and J gave up 2 bases; unmatched junction bases: 6. This CDR3 reads CASSYMGLAGAQETQYF. The CDR3 DNA follows: TGTGCCAGCAGCTATATGGGACTAGCGGGGGCTCAAGAGACCCAGTACTTC.

This sequence joins TRBV28 and TRBJ2-5; D remains unclear. The CDR3 extends over 13 amino acids. Germline values: CDR1 MDHEN, CDR2 SYDVKM. V lost 3 bases to trimming and J lost 6 bases, with 11 bases between them. CDR3 coding DNA: TGTGCCAGCAGTTTGAACATACGGCAGACCCAGTACTTC. It codes for CASSLNIRQTQYF. Full variable domain (rest looked up from reference TRBV28 and TRBJ2-5): DVKVTQSSRYLVKRTGEKVFLECVQDMDHENMFWYRQDPGLGLRLIYFSYDVKMKEKGDIPEGYSVSREKKERFSLILESASTNQTSMYLCASSLNIRQTQYFGPGTRLLVL.

The chain couples TRBV5-6 to TRBJ1-2; no reliable D call. Germline CDR1 SGHDT, CDR2 YYEEEE. V dropped 1 base and J dropped 2 bases, with 6 bases sitting between them. The CDR3 has 13 residues. The CDR3 bases are TGTGCCAGCAGCTTGTCGGGGAACTATGGCTACACCTTC. Its protein is CASSLSGNYGYTF. Variable domain in full (rest from reference TRBV5-6 and TRBJ1-2): DAGVTQSPTHLIKTRGQQVTLRCSPKSGHDTVSWYQQALGQGPQFIFQYYEEEERQRGNFPDRFSGHQFPNYSSELNVNALLLGDSALYLCASSLSGNYGYTFGSGTRLTVV.

This clone was recorded once. The rearrangement uses TRBV5-6 and TRBJ2-1, with 7 nucleotides matching TRBD1. Germline lookup yields CDR1 SGHDT and CDR2 YYEEEE. After removal of 6 bases from V and 5 bases from J, the junction contained 14 bases not matched to a gene. This CDR3 spans 16 amino acids. The CDR3 bases are TGTGCCAGCACCAAAAGTCGACAGGGTCGGGACAATGAGCAGTTCTTC. Its translation: CASTKSRQGRDNEQFF.

Notes on this clone: One end of the junction is discordant with germline, which a read error may explain. The J gene is TRBJ1-1, the V gene TRBV7-9; 10 bases agree with TRBD1. The CDR3 spans 13 residues. Looked up from germline, CDR1 is SEHNR and CDR2 is FQNEAQ (reference sequence). The CDR3 protein is CTSSRQGAEGAFF. The CDR3 bases are TGTACCAGCAGCCGACAGGGGGCAGAAGGAGCTTTCTTT.

The chain employs TRBV18 and TRBJ1-5; TRBD1 aligns across 11 bases. This CDR3 comprises 15 residues. Germline CDR1 reads KGHSH; CDR2 reads LQKENI. V was pared by 4 bases and J by 7 bases, with 6 bases of the junction left unmatched. Here the CDR3 reads CASSRTGGALQPQHF. The DNA of the CDR3 is TGTGCCAGCTCACGGACAGGGGGCGCACTCCAGCCCCAGCATTTT. Combining the CDR3 with reference TRBV18 and TRBJ1-5 gives the whole variable domain NAGVMQNPRHLVRRRGQEARLRCSPMKGHSHVYWYRQLPEEGLKFMVYLQKENIIDESGMPKERFSAEFPKEGPSILRIQQVVRGDSAAYFCASSRTGGALQPQHFGDGTRLSIL.

The rearrangement links TRBV13 to TRBJ2-5; tentative D call: TRBD1 (5 bases). The germline V and J ends were trimmed by 1 base and 7 bases, with 19 bases remaining between them. The CDR3 contains 16 residues. The germline CDR1 and CDR2 sequences are PRHDT and FYEKMQ (reference sequence). CDR3 sequence reads: CASSLVGQGHPVTQYF. Here the CDR3 DNA reads TGTGCCAGCAGCTTAGTCGGGCAGGGCCACCCAGTGACCCAGTACTTC.

The chain links TRBV6-6 to TRBJ2-3; no clear D gene. The CDR3 runs 13 residues. V was pared by 2 bases and J by 4 bases, with 7 bases between. Per the germline V gene, CDR1 is MNHNY and CDR2 is SVGAGI (reference sequence). The CDR3: CASSYGRADTQYF. The CDR3 nucleotides read TGTGCCAGCAGTTACGGCCGGGCAGATACGCAGTATTTT.

V is TRBV29-1 and J is TRBJ2-1; the match to TRBD2 covers 11 bases. The CDR3 length is 14 residues. Germline CDR1 is SQVTM and CDR2 is ANQGSEA. Unmatched junction bases numbered 6, after V lost 7 bases and J lost 4 bases. In DNA form, the CDR3 reads TGCAGCGGTAGGGGGACTAGCGGATACAATGAGCAGTTCTTC. This codes for CSGRGTSGYNEQFF.

The V and J genes are TRBV18 and TRBJ2-3; D unresolved. Trimming removed 1 base at V and 4 bases at J, with 9 bases between. The CDR3 runs to 14 residues. The germline V gene encodes CDR1 KGHSH and CDR2 LQKENI. CDR3 sequence (DNA): TGTGCCAGCTCACCACTGGGCCGGCCAGATACGCAGTATTTT. It translates to CASSPLGRPDTQYF.

This chain joins TRBV9 and TRBJ2-5; 7 bases fit TRBD2. The germline CDR1 and CDR2 sequences are SGDLS and YYNGEE. The V and J ends lost 7 bases and 0 bases, in that order; junction bases with no gene match: 6. This CDR3 contains 14 residues. Here the CDR3 DNA reads TGTGCCAGCGGGAGGGGACTGTACCAAGAGACCCAGTACTTC. This codes for CASGRGLYQETQYF.

The chain couples TRBV4-1 to TRBJ2-5, with TRBD1 matching over 10 bases. Trimming cost V 0 bases and J 2 bases; bases outside gene matches: 3. Germline CDR1 MGHRA, CDR2 YSYEKL. The CDR3 is 16 residues long. Written as DNA, the CDR3 is TGCGCCAGCAGCCAAGAACCGGGACAGGGGCAAGAGACCCAGTACTTC. The encoded protein is CASSQEPGQGQETQYF.

This chain joins TRBV7-3 and TRBJ2-5; the match to TRBD2 covers 16 bases. The CDR3 runs to 16 residues. Trimming cost V 5 bases and J 2 bases; bases outside gene matches: 2. CDR1 and CDR2 from the germline V gene are SGHTA and FQGTGA. The CDR3 DNA follows: TGTGCCAGCAGCCTGGGACTAGCGGGGGGGCAAGAGACCCAGTACTTC. Its protein is CASSLGLAGGQETQYF.

V is TRBV7-8 and J is TRBJ1-1; D uncertain. V was trimmed by 5 bases and J by 8 bases, leaving 9 bases between them. CDR3 length: 11 residues. Germline assignment: CDR1 SGHVS and CDR2 FQNEAQ. As DNA, the CDR3 is TGTGCCAGCAGCCCGAAGGAGGAAGCTTTCTTT. Translating gives CASSPKEEAFF.

This clone was counted once. The chain recombines TRBV28 with TRBJ2-7, with D perhaps TRBD1 or TRBD2 (5 bases each). The V end was cut by 5 bases, the J end by 5 bases, with 16 bases between. The germline V gene has CDR1 MDHEN and CDR2 SYDVKM. CDR3 length: 14 residues. CDR3 DNA: TGTGCCAGCAGTCCCCTACGGGGCGACCACGAGCAGTACTTC. Translated: CASSPLRGDHEQYF.

The V call is TRBV19, the J call TRBJ1-5; D may be TRBD1 (6 bases). The V end was cut by 4 bases, the J end by 0 bases, with 19 bases between. Germline values: CDR1 LNHDA, CDR2 SQIVND (reference sequence). This CDR3 is 18 amino acids long. CDR3 bases: TGTGCCAGTAGTAGTGGTGTTGGCAGGGGATATAGCAATCAGCCCCAGCATTTT. This codes for CASSSGVGRGYSNQPQHF.

The J gene is TRBJ2-7, the V gene TRBV6-6, with unresolved D. This CDR3 is 11 amino acids long. V lost 7 bases, J lost 4 bases, and 8 bases lay in between. Germline V CDR1 and CDR2: MNHNY, SVGAGI (reference sequence). The CDR3 spells CASNFGYEQYF. CDR3 DNA sequence: TGTGCCAGCAACTTTGGTTACGAGCAGTACTTC.

The J gene is TRBJ2-5, the V gene TRBV11-2, with 9 bases aligning to TRBD2. This CDR3 region has 17 residues. The ends lost 6 bases at V and 4 bases at J; junction bases unmatched: 15. CDR1 is SGHAT, CDR2 FQNNGV, per germline. CDR3 sequence reads: CASSQEGRRGGRETQYF. CDR3 DNA: TGTGCCAGCAGTCAAGAGGGAAGGCGGGGGGGCCGAGAGACCCAGTACTTC.

The rearrangement uses TRBV28 and TRBJ2-6, with a possible D match to TRBD1 (6 bases). CDR1 is MDHEN and CDR2 is SYDVKM in the germline V gene. V dropped 5 bases and J dropped 0 bases, with 17 bases sitting between them. The CDR3 consists of 18 residues. CDR3 sequence reads: CASSRTGSRSSGANVLTF. The CDR3 nucleotides read TGTGCCAGCAGTAGAACAGGGTCAAGAAGCTCTGGGGCCAACGTCCTGACTTTC.

The chain employs TRBV7-9 and TRBJ2-3; maybe TRBD2 (6 bases). CDR3 size: 19 residues. Per germline, CDR1 SEHNR and CDR2 FQNEAQ (reference sequence). Trimming removed 4 bases from V and 0 bases from J, with 23 bases in between. CDR3 bases: TGTGCCAGCAGCTCCCAACCAATTTACCGGGGGTTAAGCACAGATACGCAGTATTTT. The encoded protein is CASSSQPIYRGLSTDTQYF.

This chain joins TRBV5-6 and TRBJ2-7, with 9 nucleotides matching TRBD2. Germline CDR1 and CDR2: SGHDT and YYEEEE. V lost 4 bases, J lost 5 bases, and 13 bases stayed unmatched. CDR3 size: 16 residues. The CDR3 DNA follows: TGTGCCAGCAGCAACCCGAGGGGCGGGAGGGCCAACGAGCAGTACTTC. Its translation is CASSNPRGGRANEQYF.